Listed below are T cell receptor beta chains from one sample, sequenced in a study of STAT5B mutations in CD4+ large granular lymphocyte leukemia. Assay used: immunoSEQ multiplex PCR; TCRdb lists only in-frame clones, some missing. The profile shows fewer than 40,000 clones, more than 65% of them singletons. The sample consisted of CD4+ T cells from blood buffy coats. These receptor sequences come from a human donor in good health. The CDR3 runs from the conserved cysteine through the conserved F or W. A D gene is named only where the DNA matches it firmly. The size entry is marked missing in some rows and otherwise reads once, few, many or a size class.

TRBJ2-7 | - | TRBV5-4 | - | TGTGCCAGCAGCTCCAGGGTCAGCGAGCAGTACTTC | CASSSRVSEQYF
TRBJ2-7 | - | TRBV25-1 | - | TGTGCCAGCAGTGGGTCGGGTTGGGAGCAGTACTTC | CASSGSGWEQYF
TRBJ2-7 | - | TRBV5-1 | - | TGCGCCAGCAGCTTAAGTTCCTACGAGCAGTACTTC | CASSLSSYEQYF
TRBJ2-5 | - | TRBV15 | - | TGTGCCACCAGCAGAGGTCTTCGACTCTCGTTGGAGACCCAGTACTTC | CATSRGLRLSLETQYF
TRBJ2-7 | TRBD1 | TRBV7-9 | - | TGTGCCAGCAGCTTTCAGACAGGGGGCGAATACGAGCAGTACTTC | CASSFQTGGEYEQYF
TRBJ2-1 | TRBD2 | TRBV7-2 | - | TGTGCCAGCAGCTTATTGGGACTAGTTTTCAATGAGCAGTTCTTC | CASSLLGLVFNEQFF
TRBJ2-7 | TRBD1 | TRBV5-1 | - | TGCGCCAGCAGCTTAGAGGACAGGGTGCCCGAGCAGTACTTC | CASSLEDRVPEQYF
TRBJ2-1 | - | TRBV21-1 | once | TGTGCCAGCAGCAAAGATGCCCCTCTAGCGGAATCCTACAATGAGCAGTTCTTC | CASSKDAPLAESYNEQFF
TRBJ1-1 | TRBD1 | TRBV5-3 | - | TGTGCCAGAAGCGCGAGACAGGGTGGGAGTACGGGAGCTTTCTTT | CARSARQGGSTGAFF
TRBJ2-4 | TRBD2 | TRBV18 | - | TGTGCCAGCTCACCCGGGACTAGCGGGGGAGGTTACAAAAACATTCAGTACTTC | CASSPGTSGGGYKNIQYF
TRBJ1-2 | - | TRBV7-9 | - | TGTGCCAGCAGCTTTGGACCTGACTATGGCTACACCTTC | CASSFGPDYGYTF
TRBJ1-2 | - | TRBV10-1 | few | TGCGCCAGCAGCCCCAGGGTCGACTATGGCTACACCTTC | CASSPRVDYGYTF
TRBJ2-1 | TRBD2 | TRBV19 | - | TGTGCCAGTAGTATTACGTCTAGCGGCCCGGGGGAGCAGTTCTTC | CASSITSSGPGEQFF
TRBJ2-5 | TRBD2 | TRBV29-1 | - | TGCAGCGTAGCGGGGGAAGAGACCCAGTACTTC | CSVAGEETQYF
TRBJ1-5 | - | TRBV18 | few | TGTGCCAGCTCACCAATGGGCAATAGCAATCAGCCCCAGCATTTT | CASSPMGNSNQPQHF
TRBJ2-3 | - | TRBV7-2 | - | TGTGCCAGCAGCGCGCGGGAAGCGCAGTATTTT | CASSAREAQYF
TRBJ1-5 | - | TRBV19 | few | TGTGCCAGTAGTATGACACAATACGGGAGTAGCAATCAGCCCCAGCATTTT | CASSMTQYGSSNQPQHF
TRBJ1-6 | - | TRBV11-3 | - | TGTGCCAGCAGCTTAGGTGGAGCCTATAATTCACCCCTCCACTTT | CASSLGGAYNSPLHF
TRBJ2-7 | TRBD2 | TRBV4-2 | - | TGTGCCAGCAGCCAAGATCAGGGGACTAGTTACTACGAGCAGTACTTC | CASSQDQGTSYYEQYF
TRBJ2-3 | TRBD2 | TRBV2 | once | TGTGCCAGCAGTGAAGGTCGGGACGGTGCGGGGGGGACGCAGTATTTT | CASSEGRDGAGGTQYF
TRBJ1-2 | - | TRBV5-8 | - | TGTGCCAGCAGCCCACAGTGGAGAAATGGCTACACCTTC | CASSPQWRNGYTF
TRBJ1-6 | - | TRBV7-6 | - | TGTGCCAGCAGCTTAGGTAATTCACCCCTCCACTTT | CASSLGNSPLHF
TRBJ1-1 | - | TRBV28 | few | TGTGCCAGCGGACTCCGGGGTGGGGTGAACACTGAAGCTTTCTTT | CASGLRGGVNTEAFF
TRBJ1-2 | TRBD1 | TRBV9 | - | TGTGCCAGCAGCGTAGGTGAGACAGGGGACTATGGCTACACCTTC | CASSVGETGDYGYTF
TRBJ1-2 | - | TRBV7-2 | - | TGTGCCAGCAGCTTACGGACAGACTCCCCCCGGGGCTACACCTTC | CASSLRTDSPRGYTF
TRBJ2-2 | - | TRBV5-5 | few | TGTGCCAGCAGCTTGGTACAGGGTTATACCGGGGAGCTGTTTTTT | CASSLVQGYTGELFF
TRBJ2-3 | TRBD2 | TRBV2 | - | TGTGCCAGCAGTGAAGGAGCCTTAGCGGGAGGGGCAGATACGCAGTATTTT | CASSEGALAGGADTQYF
TRBJ1-4 | - | TRBV5-1 | few | TGCGCCAGCAGCGCTGGCGTCCGGGGAGGAAGGGAAAAACTGTTTTTT | CASSAGVRGGREKLFF
TRBJ2-2 | - | TRBV7-9 | few | TGTGCCAGCAGCTTCAACAGGAACACCGGGGAGCTGTTTTTT | CASSFNRNTGELFF
TRBJ2-3 | TRBD2 | TRBV5-8 | - | TGTGCCAGCAGCCCCCGGCGGGGGAGGGCAGATACGCAGTATTTT | CASSPRRGRADTQYF
TRBJ2-7 | TRBD2 | TRBV10-3 | - | TGTGCCATCAGCCCGGGACTAGCCTACGAGCAGTACTTC | CAISPGLAYEQYF
TRBJ1-1 | - | TRBV11-1 | - | TGTGCCAGCAGCTCAAAAAAGAACACTGAAGCTTTCTTT | CASSSKKNTEAFF
TRBJ2-2 | - | TRBV5-1 | - | TGCGCCAGCCTCCTGGGGGGATCGAACACCGGGGAGCTGTTTTTT | CASLLGGSNTGELFF
TRBJ2-4 | TRBD2 | TRBV27 | - | TGTGCCAGCAGTTTATCGGGTAGGGAGGGAAAAAACTTC | CASSLSGREGKNF
TRBJ1-2 | - | TRBV5-1 | once | TGCGCCAGCAGCCCGTCAGGGGAGGCCGGCTACACCTTC | CASSPSGEAGYTF
TRBJ1-1 | - | TRBV7-9 | once | TGTGCCAGCAGCCAACAGGGTTCAAAAGCTTTCTTT | CASSQQGSKAFF
TRBJ1-1 | TRBD1 | TRBV12-5 | - | TGTGCTAGTGGTTTGACCCGACAGGGGCCGTACACTGAAGCTTTCTTT | CASGLTRQGPYTEAFF
TRBJ2-5 | - | TRBV29-1 | - | TGCAGCGTAGGACTTGGGGGGAGAGAGACCCAGTACTTC | CSVGLGGRETQYF
TRBJ2-3 | - | TRBV20-1 | - | TGCAGTGCCTCTAAGAGGGATGGGCAGTATTTT | CSASKRDGQYF
TRBJ2-2 | - | TRBV4-2 | few | TGTGCCAGCAGCCCCGGGGGGCCTAGCACCGGGGAGCTGTTTTTT | CASSPGGPSTGELFF
TRBJ2-7 | TRBD2 | TRBV5-1 | - | TGCGCCAGCAGCTTTAGCGGGAGTCGGTACGAGCAGTACTTC | CASSFSGSRYEQYF
TRBJ2-3 | - | TRBV2 | - | TGTGCCAGCAGTGCACCGACAGGCAGCACAGATACGCAGTATTTT | CASSAPTGSTDTQYF
TRBJ2-7 | TRBD1 | TRBV7-8 | - | TGTGCCAGCAGGGACAGGGGAGTAAACGAGCAGTACTTC | CASRDRGVNEQYF
TRBJ2-1 | - | TRBV18 | - | TGTGCCAGCTCACCAGAGAATGAGCAGTTCTTC | CASSPENEQFF